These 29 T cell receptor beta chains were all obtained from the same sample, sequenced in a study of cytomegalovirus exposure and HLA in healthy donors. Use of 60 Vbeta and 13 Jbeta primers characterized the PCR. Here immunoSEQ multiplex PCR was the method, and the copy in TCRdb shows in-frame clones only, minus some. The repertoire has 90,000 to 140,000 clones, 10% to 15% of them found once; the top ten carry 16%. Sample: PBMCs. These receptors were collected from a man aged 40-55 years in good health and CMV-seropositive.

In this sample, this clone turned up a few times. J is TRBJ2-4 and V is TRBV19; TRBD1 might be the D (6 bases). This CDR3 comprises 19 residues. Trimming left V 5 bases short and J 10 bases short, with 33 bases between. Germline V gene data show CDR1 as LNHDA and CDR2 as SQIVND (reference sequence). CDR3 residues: CASSSQGLMGHWNRAIQYF. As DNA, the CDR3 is TGTGCCAGTAGTTCTCAGGGGCTCATGGGTCATTGGAACCGAGCTATTCAGTACTTC.

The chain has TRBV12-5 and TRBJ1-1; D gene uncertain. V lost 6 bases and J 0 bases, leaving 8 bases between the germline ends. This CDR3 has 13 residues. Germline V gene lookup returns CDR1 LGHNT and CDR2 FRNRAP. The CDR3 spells CASGTTLNTEAFF. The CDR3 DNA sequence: TGTGCTAGTGGCACGACACTGAACACTGAAGCTTTCTTT.

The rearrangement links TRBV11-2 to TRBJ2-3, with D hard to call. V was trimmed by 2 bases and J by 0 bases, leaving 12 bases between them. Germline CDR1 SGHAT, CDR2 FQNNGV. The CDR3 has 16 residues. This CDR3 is CASSLPIAASTDTQYF. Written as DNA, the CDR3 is TGTGCCAGCAGCTTACCCATAGCAGCTAGCACAGATACGCAGTATTTT. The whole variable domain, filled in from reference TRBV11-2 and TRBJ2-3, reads EAGVAQSPRYKIIEKRQSVAFWCNPISGHATLYWYQQILGQGPKLLIQFQNNGVVDDSQLPKDRFSAERLKGVDSTLKIQPAKLEDSAVYLCASSLPIAASTDTQYFGPGTRLTVL.

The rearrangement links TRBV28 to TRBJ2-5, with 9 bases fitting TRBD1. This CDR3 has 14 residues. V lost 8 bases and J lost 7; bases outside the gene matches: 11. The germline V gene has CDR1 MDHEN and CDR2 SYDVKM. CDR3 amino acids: CASRGTGTVVTQYF. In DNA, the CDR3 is TGTGCCAGCCGCGGGACAGGGACAGTAGTGACCCAGTACTTC.

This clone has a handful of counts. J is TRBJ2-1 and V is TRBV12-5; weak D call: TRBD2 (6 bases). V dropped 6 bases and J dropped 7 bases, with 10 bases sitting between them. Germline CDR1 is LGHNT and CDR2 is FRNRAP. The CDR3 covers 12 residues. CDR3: CASGLAKNEQFF. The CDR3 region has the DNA TGTGCTAGTGGGCTAGCGAAAAATGAGCAGTTCTTC.

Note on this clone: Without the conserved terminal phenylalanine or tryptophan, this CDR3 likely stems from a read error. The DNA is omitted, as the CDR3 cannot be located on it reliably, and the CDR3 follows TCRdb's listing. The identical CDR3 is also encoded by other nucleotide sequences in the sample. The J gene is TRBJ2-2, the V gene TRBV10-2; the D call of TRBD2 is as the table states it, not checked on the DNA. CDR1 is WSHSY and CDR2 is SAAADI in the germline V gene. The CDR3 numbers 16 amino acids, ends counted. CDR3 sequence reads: CDSSESGQGGTGEMFL.

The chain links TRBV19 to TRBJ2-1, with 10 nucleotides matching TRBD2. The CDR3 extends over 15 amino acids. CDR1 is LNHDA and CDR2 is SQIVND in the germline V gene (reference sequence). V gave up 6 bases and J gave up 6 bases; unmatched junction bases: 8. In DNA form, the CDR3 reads TGTGCCAGTAGCCTTAGCGGGAGGATACCCAATGAGCAGTTCTTC. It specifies CASSLSGRIPNEQFF.

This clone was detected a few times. CDR3 region: CASSSRLRSYTEAFF. The CDR3 region has the DNA TGTGCCAGCAGTTCCCGACTGCGATCGTACACTGAAGCTTTCTTT. The chain joins TRBV27 to TRBJ1-1; D uncertain. This CDR3 region has 15 residues. Germline V gene sequence: CDR1 MNHEY, CDR2 SMNVEV (reference sequence). Trimming took off 4 bases at V and 3 bases at J, with 15 bases between the two ends.

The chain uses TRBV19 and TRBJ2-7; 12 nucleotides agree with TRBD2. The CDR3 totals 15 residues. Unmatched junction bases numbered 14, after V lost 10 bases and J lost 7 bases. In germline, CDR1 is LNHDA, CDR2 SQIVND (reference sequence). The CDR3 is CATRLAGAPASEQYF. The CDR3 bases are TGTGCCACAAGACTAGCGGGAGCCCCTGCATCAGAGCAGTACTTC.

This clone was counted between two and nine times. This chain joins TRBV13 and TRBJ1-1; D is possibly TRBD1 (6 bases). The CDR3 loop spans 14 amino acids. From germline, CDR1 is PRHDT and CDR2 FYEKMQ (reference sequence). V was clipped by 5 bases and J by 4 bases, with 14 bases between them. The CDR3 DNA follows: TGTGCCAGCAGCGTACAGGGAGCGCTCACTGAAGCTTTCTTT. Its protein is CASSVQGALTEAFF.

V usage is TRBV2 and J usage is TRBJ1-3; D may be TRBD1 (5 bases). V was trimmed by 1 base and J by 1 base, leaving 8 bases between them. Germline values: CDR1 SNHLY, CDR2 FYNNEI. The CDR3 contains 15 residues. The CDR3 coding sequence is TGTGCCAGCAGTGAAGATAGGGGTTCTGGAAACACCATATATTTT. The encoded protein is CASSEDRGSGNTIYF.

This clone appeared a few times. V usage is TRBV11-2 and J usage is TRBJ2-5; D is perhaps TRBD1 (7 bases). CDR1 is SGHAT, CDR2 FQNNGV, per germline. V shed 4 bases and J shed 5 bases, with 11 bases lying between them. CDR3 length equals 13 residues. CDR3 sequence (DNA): TGTGCCAGCAGCTCCCCAGGGGGGGAGACCCAGTACTTC. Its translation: CASSSPGGETQYF.

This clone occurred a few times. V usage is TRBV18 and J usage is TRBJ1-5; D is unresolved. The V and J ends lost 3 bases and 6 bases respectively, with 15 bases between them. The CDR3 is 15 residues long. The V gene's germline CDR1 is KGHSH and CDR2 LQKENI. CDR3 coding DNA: TGTGCCAGCTCACCCCGGCCAGGCCTGGGTCAGCCCCAGCATTTT. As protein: CASSPRPGLGQPQHF.

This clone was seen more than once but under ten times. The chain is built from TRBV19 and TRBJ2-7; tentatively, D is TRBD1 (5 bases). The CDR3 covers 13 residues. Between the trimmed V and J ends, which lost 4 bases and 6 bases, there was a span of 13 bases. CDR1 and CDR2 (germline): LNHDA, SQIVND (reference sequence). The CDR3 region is CASSTRGWVEQYF. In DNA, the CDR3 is TGTGCCAGTAGTACTAGGGGTTGGGTCGAGCAGTACTTC. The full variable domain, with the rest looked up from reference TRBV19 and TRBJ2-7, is DGGITQSPKYLFRKEGQNVTLSCEQNLNHDAMYWYRQDPGQGLRLIYYSQIVNDFQKGDIAEGYSVSREKKESFPLTVTSAQKNPTAFYLCASSTRGWVEQYFGPGTRLTVT.

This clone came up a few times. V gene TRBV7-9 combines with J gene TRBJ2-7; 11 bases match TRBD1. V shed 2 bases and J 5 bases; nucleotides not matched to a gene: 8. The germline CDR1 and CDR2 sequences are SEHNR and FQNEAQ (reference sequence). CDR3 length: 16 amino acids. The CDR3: CASSLFGGQGVHEQYF. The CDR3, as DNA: TGTGCCAGCAGCTTATTCGGGGGACAGGGGGTGCACGAGCAGTACTTC.

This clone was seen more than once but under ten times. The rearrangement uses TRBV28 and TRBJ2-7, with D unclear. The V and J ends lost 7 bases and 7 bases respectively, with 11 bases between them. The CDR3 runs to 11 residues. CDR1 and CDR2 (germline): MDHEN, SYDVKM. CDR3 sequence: CASNALREQYF. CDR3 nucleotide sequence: TGTGCCAGCAACGCCTTACGGGAGCAGTACTTC.

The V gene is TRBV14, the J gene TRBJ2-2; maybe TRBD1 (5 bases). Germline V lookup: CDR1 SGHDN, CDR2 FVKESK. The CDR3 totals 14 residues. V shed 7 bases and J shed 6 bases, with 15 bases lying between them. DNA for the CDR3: TGTGCCAGCACTCCATCCAGGGTGGCCGGGGAGCTGTTTTTT. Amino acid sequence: CASTPSRVAGELFF. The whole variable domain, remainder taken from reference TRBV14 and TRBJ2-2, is EAGVTQFPSHSVIEKGQTVTLRCDPISGHDNLYWYRRVMGKEIKFLLHFVKESKQDESGMPNNRFLAERTGGTYSTLKVQPAELEDSGVYFCASTPSRVAGELFFGEGSRLTVL.

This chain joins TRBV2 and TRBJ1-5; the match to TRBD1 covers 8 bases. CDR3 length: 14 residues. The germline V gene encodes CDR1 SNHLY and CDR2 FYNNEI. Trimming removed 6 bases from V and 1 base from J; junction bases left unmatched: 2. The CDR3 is CASRDRVSNQPQHF. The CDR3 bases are TGTGCCAGCAGGGACAGGGTAAGCAATCAGCCCCAGCATTTT.

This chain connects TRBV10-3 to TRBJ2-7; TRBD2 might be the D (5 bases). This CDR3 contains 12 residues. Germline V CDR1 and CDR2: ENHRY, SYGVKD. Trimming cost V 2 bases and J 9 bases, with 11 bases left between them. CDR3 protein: CAISETGLGQYF. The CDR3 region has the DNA TGTGCCATCAGTGAGACGGGGTTAGGGCAGTACTTC.

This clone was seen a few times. CDR3 sequence: CSVGPGGEKLFF. The CDR3 bases are TGCAGCGTCGGACCCGGAGGAGAAAAACTGTTTTTT. The chain couples TRBV29-1 to TRBJ1-4; D gene ambiguous. Trimming removed 6 bases from V and 8 bases from J, with 13 bases in between. Germline V gene lookup returns CDR1 SQVTM and CDR2 ANQGSEA. CDR3 length: 12 residues.

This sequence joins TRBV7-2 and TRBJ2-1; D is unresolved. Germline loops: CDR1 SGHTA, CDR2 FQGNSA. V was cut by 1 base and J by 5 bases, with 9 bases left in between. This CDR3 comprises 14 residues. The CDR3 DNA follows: TGTGCCAGCAGCTTAGGGATTACTAACAATGAGCAGTTCTTC. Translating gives CASSLGITNNEQFF.

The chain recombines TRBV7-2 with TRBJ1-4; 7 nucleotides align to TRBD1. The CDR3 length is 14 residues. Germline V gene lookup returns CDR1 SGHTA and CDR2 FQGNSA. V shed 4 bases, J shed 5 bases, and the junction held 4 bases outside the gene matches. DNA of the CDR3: TGTGCCAGCAGCTCGGGACAGTGGAATGAAAAACTGTTTTTT. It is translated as CASSSGQWNEKLFF.

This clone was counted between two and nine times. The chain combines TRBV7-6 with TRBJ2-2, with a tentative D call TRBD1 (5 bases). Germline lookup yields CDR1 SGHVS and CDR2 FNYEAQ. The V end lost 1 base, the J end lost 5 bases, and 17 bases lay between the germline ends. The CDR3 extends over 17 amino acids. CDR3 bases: TGTGCCAGCAGCTTAGTAGGGGCCCAGCTGGGAACCGGGGAGCTGTTTTTT. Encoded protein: CASSLVGAQLGTGELFF.

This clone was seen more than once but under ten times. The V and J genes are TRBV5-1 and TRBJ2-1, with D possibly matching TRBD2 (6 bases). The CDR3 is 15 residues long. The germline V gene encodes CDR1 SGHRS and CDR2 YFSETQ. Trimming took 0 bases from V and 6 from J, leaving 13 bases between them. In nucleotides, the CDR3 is TGCGCCAGCAGCTTGGGCCAAGGCGGGATCAATGAGCAGTTCTTC. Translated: CASSLGQGGINEQFF.

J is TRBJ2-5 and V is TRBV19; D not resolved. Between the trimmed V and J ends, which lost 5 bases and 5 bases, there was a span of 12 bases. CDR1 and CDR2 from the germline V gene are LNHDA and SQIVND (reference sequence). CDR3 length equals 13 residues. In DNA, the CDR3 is TGTGCCAGTAGTCGATTGGAGATGGAGACCCAGTACTTC. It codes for CASSRLEMETQYF.

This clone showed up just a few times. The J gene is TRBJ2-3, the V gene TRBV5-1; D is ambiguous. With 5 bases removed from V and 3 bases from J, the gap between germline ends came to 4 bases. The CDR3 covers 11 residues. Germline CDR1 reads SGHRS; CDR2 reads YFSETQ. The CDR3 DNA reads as TGCGCCAGCAGGAGAACAGATACGCAGTATTTT. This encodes CASRRTDTQYF.

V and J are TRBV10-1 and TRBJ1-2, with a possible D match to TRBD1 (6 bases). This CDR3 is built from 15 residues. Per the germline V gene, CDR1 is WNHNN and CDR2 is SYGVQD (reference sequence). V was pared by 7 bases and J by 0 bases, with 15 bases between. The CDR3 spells CASTADRSPNYGYTF. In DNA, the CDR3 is TGCGCCAGCACCGCAGACAGGTCCCCTAACTATGGCTACACCTTC.

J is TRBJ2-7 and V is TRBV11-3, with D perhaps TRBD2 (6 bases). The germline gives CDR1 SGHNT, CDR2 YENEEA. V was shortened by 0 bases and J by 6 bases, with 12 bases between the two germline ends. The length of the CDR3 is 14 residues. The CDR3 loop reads CASSLDPFGGEQYF. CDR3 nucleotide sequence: TGTGCCAGCAGCTTAGACCCCTTCGGGGGCGAGCAGTACTTC.

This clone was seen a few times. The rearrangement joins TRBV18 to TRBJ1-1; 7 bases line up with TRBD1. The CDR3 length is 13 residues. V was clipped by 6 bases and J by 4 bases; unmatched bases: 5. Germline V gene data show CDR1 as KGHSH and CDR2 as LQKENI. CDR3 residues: CASSGTESTEAFF. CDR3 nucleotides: TGTGCCAGCTCCGGGACAGAGAGCACTGAAGCTTTCTTT.